This T cell receptor (beta chain) was obtained from a study of T cells after yellow fever vaccination. Template switching with 5'RACE generated the TCR cDNA and added a universal primer site and UMIs. MiXCR, applied by TCRdb to the 5' RACE reads, yields one record per CDR3 protein. The sample comprises about 220,000 distinct CDR3 sequences, 3.2% of which are singletons, and around 3% rests with the top ten. Per the germline V gene, CDR1 is SEHNR and CDR2 is FQNEAQ (reference sequence). Trimming removed 3 bases at V and 8 bases at J, with 13 bases between. The CDR3 is 14 residues long. This clonotype showed up many times.

The rearrangement joins TRBV7-9 to TRBJ1-4; D is possibly TRBD1 (5 bases). This clonotype was sampled from a man between 18 and 29 years old who received the YFV17D yellow fever vaccine. The source material was CD4+ T cells sorted from PBMCs, sampled 10 days after the yellow fever booster vaccination. The chain's CDR3 is CASSFRRDFEKLFF. The DNA of the CDR3 is TGTGCCAGCAGCTTTAGACGGGACTTCGAAAAACTGTTTTTT.